The T cell receptor beta chain under discussion was sequenced for a study of blood T cell repertoires in COVID-19. For the study at large: The samples span acute and convalescent COVID-19 from the United States, Italy and Spain. PBMCs, B-cell-depleted T cells, or T cells were the source of the cDNA or gDNA that made up the material.

The ends lost 6 bases at V and 2 bases at J; junction bases unmatched: 5. Germline V lookup: CDR1 MNHEY, CDR2 SVGAGI. There are 14 residues in the CDR3. Authors' methods: Scientists estimated how many nucleated cells there were by amplifying reference gene primers. Sequenced by immunoSEQ multiplex PCR; TCRdb stores in-frame clones only, minus some. V and J calls and clone size are those listed in that table; D and trimming were worked out from the DNA. The table lists roughly 120,000 clones, 90% of them singletons. This TCR was recovered from a human donor with active COVID-19. The donor label of this sample is uncertain. The V and J genes are TRBV6-5 and TRBJ2-5; 8 bases map to TRBD1. The specimen sequenced was peripheral blood. In nucleotides, the CDR3 is TGTGCCAGCAGGACCGACAGGGGACAAGAGACCCAGTACTTC. This encodes CASRTDRGQETQYF.